This T cell receptor beta chain was obtained from a study of control samples from healthy donors and cancer patients. This CDR3 contains 15 residues. Germline CDR1 KGHDR, CDR2 SFDVKD. V was trimmed by 4 bases and J by 1 base, leaving 9 bases between them. TCRdb keeps only in-frame clones here, not all; method: immunoSEQ multiplex PCR. The sample includes under 200,000 clones, around 90% of them seen just once. This receptor was obtained from a young woman in good health. Sequenced input: blood. The chain carries TRBV24-1 and TRBJ2-2; either TRBD1 or TRBD2 may fit D (5 bases each). CDR3 region: CATSDPGQNTGELFF. The CDR3 coding sequence is TGTGCCACCAGTGACCCGGGGCAGAACACCGGGGAGCTGTTTTTT.